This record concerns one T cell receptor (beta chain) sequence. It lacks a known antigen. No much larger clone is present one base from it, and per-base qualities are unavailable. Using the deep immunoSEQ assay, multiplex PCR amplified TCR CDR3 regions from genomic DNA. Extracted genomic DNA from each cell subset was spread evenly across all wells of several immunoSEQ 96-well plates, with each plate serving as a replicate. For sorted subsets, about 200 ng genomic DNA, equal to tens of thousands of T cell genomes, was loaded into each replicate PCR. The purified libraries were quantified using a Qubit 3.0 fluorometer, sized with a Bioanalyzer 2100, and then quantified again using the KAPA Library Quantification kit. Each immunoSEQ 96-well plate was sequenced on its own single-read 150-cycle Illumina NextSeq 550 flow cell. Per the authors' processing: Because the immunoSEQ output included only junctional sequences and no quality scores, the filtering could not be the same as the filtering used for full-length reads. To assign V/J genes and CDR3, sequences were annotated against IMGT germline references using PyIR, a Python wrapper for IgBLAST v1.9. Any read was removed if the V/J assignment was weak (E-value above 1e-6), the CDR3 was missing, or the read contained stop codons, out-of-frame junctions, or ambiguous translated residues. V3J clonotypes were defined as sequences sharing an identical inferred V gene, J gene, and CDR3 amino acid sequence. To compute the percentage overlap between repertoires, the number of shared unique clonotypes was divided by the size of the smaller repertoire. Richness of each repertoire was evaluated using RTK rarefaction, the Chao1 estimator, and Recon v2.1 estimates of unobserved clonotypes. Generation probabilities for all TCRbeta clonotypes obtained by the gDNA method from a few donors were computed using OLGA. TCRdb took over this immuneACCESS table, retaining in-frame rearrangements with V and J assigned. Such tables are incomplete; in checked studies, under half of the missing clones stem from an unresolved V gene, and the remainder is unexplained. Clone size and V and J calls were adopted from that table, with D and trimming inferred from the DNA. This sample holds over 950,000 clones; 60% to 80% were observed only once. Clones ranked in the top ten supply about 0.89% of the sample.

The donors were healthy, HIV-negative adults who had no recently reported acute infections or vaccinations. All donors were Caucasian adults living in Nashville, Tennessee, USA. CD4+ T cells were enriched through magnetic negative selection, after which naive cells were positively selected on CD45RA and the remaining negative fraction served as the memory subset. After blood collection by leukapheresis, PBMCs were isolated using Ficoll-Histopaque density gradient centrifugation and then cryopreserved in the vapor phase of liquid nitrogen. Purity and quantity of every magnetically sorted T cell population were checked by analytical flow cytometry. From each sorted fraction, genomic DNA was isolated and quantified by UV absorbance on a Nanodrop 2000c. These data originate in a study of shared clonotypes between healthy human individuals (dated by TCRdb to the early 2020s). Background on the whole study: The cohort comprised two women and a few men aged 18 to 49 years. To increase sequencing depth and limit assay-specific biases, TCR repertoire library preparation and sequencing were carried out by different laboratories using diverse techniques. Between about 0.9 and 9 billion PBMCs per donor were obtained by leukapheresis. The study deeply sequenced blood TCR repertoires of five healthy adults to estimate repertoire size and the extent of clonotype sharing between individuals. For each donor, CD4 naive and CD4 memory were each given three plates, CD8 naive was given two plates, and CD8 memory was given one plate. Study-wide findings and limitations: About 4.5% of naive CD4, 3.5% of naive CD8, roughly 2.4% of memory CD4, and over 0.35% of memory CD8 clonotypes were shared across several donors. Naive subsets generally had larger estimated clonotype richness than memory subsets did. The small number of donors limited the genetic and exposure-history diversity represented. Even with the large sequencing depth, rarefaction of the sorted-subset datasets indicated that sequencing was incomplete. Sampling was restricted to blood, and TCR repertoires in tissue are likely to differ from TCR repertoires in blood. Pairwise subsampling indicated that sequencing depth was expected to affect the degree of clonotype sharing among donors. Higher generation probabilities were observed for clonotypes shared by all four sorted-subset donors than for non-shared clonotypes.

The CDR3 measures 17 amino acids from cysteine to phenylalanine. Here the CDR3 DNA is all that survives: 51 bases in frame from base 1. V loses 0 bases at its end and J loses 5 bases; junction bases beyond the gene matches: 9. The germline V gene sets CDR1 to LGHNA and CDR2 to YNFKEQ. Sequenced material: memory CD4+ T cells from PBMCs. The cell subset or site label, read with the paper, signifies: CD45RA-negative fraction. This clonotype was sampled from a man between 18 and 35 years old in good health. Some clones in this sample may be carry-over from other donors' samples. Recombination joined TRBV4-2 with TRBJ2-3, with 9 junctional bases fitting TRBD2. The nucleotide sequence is TGTGCCAGCAGCCAAGATGGGGTAGCGGGAGTTGGAGATACGCAGTATTTT. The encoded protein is CASSQDGVAGVGDTQYF.